This T cell receptor beta chain was sequenced in a study of T cell repertoires in cytomegalovirus infection. Turning to this clonotype: Its matching antigen is unknown.

Germline CDR1 and CDR2: MNHNY and SVGAGI (reference sequence). The CDR3 extends over 16 amino acids. After removal of 0 bases from V and 2 bases from J, the junction contained 6 bases not matched to a gene. TCRdb reprocessed the reads with MiXCR, giving one entry per CDR3 protein. The repertoire holds roughly 990,000 distinct CDR3 sequences, under 40% seen once, with roughly 12% in the top ten. The specimen was cultured CD8+ T cells from PBMCs, collected from culture after CMV antigen stimulation. The receptor was isolated from a human donor in good health (CMV status not recorded). Some clones in this sample may be carry-over from other donors' samples. The V and J genes are TRBV6-6 and TRBJ2-5; TRBD2 agrees at 7 bases. The chain's CDR3 is CASSYSLAAIQETQYF. CDR3 nucleotides: TGTGCCAGCAGTTACTCTCTAGCGGCTATACAAGAGACCCAGTACTTC.